This T cell receptor beta chain stems from a study of blood T cell repertoires in COVID-19. About the research overall: Whether acute or convalescent, the COVID-19 samples came from the United States, Italy and Spain. T cells, B-cell-depleted T cells, or PBMCs supplied cDNA or gDNA.

Per the original methods: Nucleated cell counts were estimated from reference gene primer amplification. This table comes from immunoSEQ multiplex PCR, and its TCRdb copy is limited to in-frame clones, with some not included. Clone size and V and J calls were adopted from that table, with D and trimming inferred from the DNA. The sample holds around 500,000 clones; 75% to 90% are singletons and the top ten take roughly 3.2%. Germline values: CDR1 LNHDA, CDR2 SQIVND (reference sequence). CDR3 length: 15 amino acids. With V trimmed by 1 base and J by 2 bases, 3 bases remained unmatched. The gene calls are TRBV19 and TRBJ2-7; 9 nucleotides line up with TRBD2. The origin of this receptor is a human donor in a cohort sampled during active COVID-19. The sequenced material came from peripheral blood. This CDR3 is CASSIGLAAPYEQYF. CDR3 DNA: TGTGCCAGTAGTATAGGACTAGCGGCACCCTACGAGCAGTACTTC.